The 31 T cell receptor beta chains presented below share a single source sample, sequenced in a study of T-cell reconstitution after alpha-beta-depleted transplantation in children (dated by TCRdb to 2016 to 2017). Libraries were prepared through PCR. TCRdb lists the instrument as Illumina HiSeq 2500. TCR library preparation used molecular barcoding, with unique molecular identifiers applied to normalize quantification of the TCRbeta repertoire. TCRdb trimmed the raw reads at Q25, called clones with MiXCR and kept productive beta chains. Each entry merges the rows of one CDR3 protein and shows their most common DNA and genes. This sample lists about 200,000 distinct CDR3 sequences; under 8.5% were detected once. Around 5% of the sample is in the top ten clones. The treatment or condition label here, explained by the study, means: allogeneic hematopoietic cell transplantation with graft depleted of TCRalphabeta T cells and CD19 B cells.

Here the sequenced sample was PBMCs, taken before TCRalphabeta/CD19-depleted stem cell transplant. The receptor set was obtained from a boy between 2 and 10 years old with acute lymphoblastic leukemia, due to receive a stem cell transplant.

For this clonotype: As the CDR3 is not closed by the conserved phenylalanine or tryptophan, this likely results from a read error. The chain joins TRBV24-1 to TRBJ1-2; D possibly corresponds to TRBD1 (6 bases). The CDR3 runs to 14 residues. Between the trimmed V and J ends, which lost 3 bases and 2 bases, there was a span of 9 bases. Germline loops: CDR1 KGHDR, CDR2 SFDVKD. The CDR3 sequence is CATSDPDRNYGYTY. The CDR3 DNA follows: TGTGCCACCAGTGATCCAGACAGGAACTATGGCTACACCTAC.

The V call is TRBV7-2, the J call TRBJ2-2; TRBD2 agrees at 13 bases. The CDR3 is 15 residues long. V dropped 6 bases and J dropped 9; count of bases not matched to a gene: 7. Germline loops: CDR1 SGHTA, CDR2 FQGNSA. CDR3 amino acids: CASRPTSGGARELFF. CDR3 sequence (DNA): TGTGCCAGCAGACCTACTAGCGGGGGGGCCCGGGAGCTGTTTTTT. Together with reference TRBV7-2 and TRBJ2-2, the CDR3 gives the full variable domain: GAGVSQSPSNKVTEKGKDVELRCDPISGHTALYWYRQSLGQGLEFLIYFQGNSAPDKSGLPSDRFSAERTGGSVSTLTIQRTQQEDSAVYLCASRPTSGGARELFFGEGSRLTVL.

V and J are TRBV3-1 and TRBJ2-2; 14 bases map to TRBD2. Germline V gene lookup returns CDR1 LGHDT and CDR2 YNNKEL (reference sequence). V shed 6 bases and J 7 bases; nucleotides not matched to a gene: 16. CDR3 size: 19 residues. The CDR3 loop reads CASSLGLAGADISGGELFF. Here the CDR3 DNA reads TGTGCCAGCAGTTTGGGACTAGCGGGGGCCGACATTTCTGGCGGGGAGCTGTTTTTT.

This clonotype has a handful of counts. J is TRBJ2-5 and V is TRBV5-1; no clear D gene. Germline V lookup: CDR1 SGHRS, CDR2 YFSETQ. The CDR3 has 14 amino acids. Trimming removed 0 bases from V and 5 bases from J, with 11 bases in between. For the CDR3, the DNA is TGCGCCAGCAGCTTGGGAACCCGAGTTGAGACCCAGTACTTC. It encodes CASSLGTRVETQYF.

This rearrangement joins TRBV4-3 to TRBJ2-5; D is undetermined. This CDR3 contains 14 residues. V shed 1 base and J shed 5 bases, with 11 bases lying between them. Germline-derived CDR1 and CDR2 are LGHNA and YSLEER. The chain's CDR3 is CASSQAMGGETQYF. The CDR3 DNA reads TGCGCCAGCAGCCAAGCTATGGGTGGGGAGACCCAGTACTTC.

This clonotype was detected a few times. In DNA, the CDR3 is TGTGCCAGCACGGACAGGGGGAGCACAGATACGCAGTATTTT. Translating gives CASTDRGSTDTQYF. This chain connects TRBV18 to TRBJ2-3; 10 bases align to TRBD1. J gave up 0 bases and V 8 bases, and 2 bases lay outside the gene matches. Germline V gene sequence: CDR1 KGHSH, CDR2 LQKENI. CDR3 length: 14 amino acids.

V is TRBV28 and J is TRBJ1-1; TRBD1 might be the D (6 bases). Germline CDR1 is MDHEN and CDR2 is SYDVKM. Trimming removed 2 bases at V and 5 bases at J, with 12 bases between. The CDR3 runs to 14 residues. This CDR3 reads CASSLGGAMTEAFF. CDR3 sequence (DNA): TGTGCCAGCAGTTTAGGGGGCGCTATGACTGAAGCTTTCTTT.

The V gene is TRBV6-2 or TRBV6-3, the J gene TRBJ2-7; 7 bases align to TRBD1. This CDR3 contains 12 residues. The ends lost 10 bases at V and 2 bases at J; junction bases unmatched: 5. CDR1 is MNHEY, CDR2 SVGEGT, per germline. The CDR3 sequence is CATSTGPYEQYF. CDR3 coding DNA: TGTGCCACCTCGACAGGGCCCTACGAGCAGTACTTC.

This clonotype was seen ten or more times. J is TRBJ2-5 and V is TRBV18; D gene unclear. Trimming took off 0 bases at V and 5 bases at J, with 10 bases between the two ends. Germline CDR1 is KGHSH and CDR2 is LQKENI. The CDR3 has 14 amino acids. The DNA of the CDR3 is TGTGCCAGCTCACCACCGAGTGTCGTCGAGACCCAGTACTTC. Its translation: CASSPPSVVETQYF.

This clonotype was detected many times. DNA of the CDR3: TGCGCCAGCAGGATGGACCAGGGCACTGAAGCTTTCTTT. This translates into CASRMDQGTEAFF. The V and J genes are TRBV10-2 and TRBJ1-1, with D maybe TRBD1 (5 bases). V lost 6 bases and J 4 bases, leaving 12 bases between the germline ends. Germline CDR1 is WSHSY and CDR2 is SAAADI. The CDR3 extends over 13 amino acids.

This clonotype has just a few counts. A much larger clonotype is one base distant, so this may be a read error. The chain links TRBV5-1 to TRBJ1-1, with D uncertain. Looked up from germline, CDR1 is SGHRS and CDR2 is YFSETQ. The CDR3 has 14 residues. CDR3: CASSFVGMNSEAFF. The CDR3 nucleotides read TGCGCCAGCAGCTTCGTAGGGATGAACTCTGAAGCTTTCTTT.

This clonotype was seen many times. The chain employs TRBV29-1 and TRBJ2-4; weak D call: TRBD2 (6 bases). Trimming shortened V by 4 bases and J by 5 bases, and 9 bases separated the two germline ends. CDR1 and CDR2 from the germline V gene are SQVTM and ANQGSEA. This CDR3 comprises 12 residues. DNA of the CDR3: TGCAGCGTTGGTCCGGGGGAAAACATTCAGTACTTC. Translated: CSVGPGENIQYF. Variable domain in full (rest from reference TRBV29-1 and TRBJ2-4): SAVISQKPSRDICQRGTSLTIQCQVDSQVTMMFWYRQQPGQSLTLIATANQGSEATYESGFVIDKFPISRPNLTFSTLTVSNMSPEDSSIYLCSVGPGENIQYFGAGTRLSVL.

The CDR3 loop is CSVTKLGNLETQYF. CDR3 DNA: TGCAGTGTCACAAAGCTCGGCAATCTAGAGACCCAGTACTTC. The rearrangement uses TRBV20-1 and TRBJ2-5; D unresolved. V was trimmed by 7 bases and J by 4 bases, leaving 19 bases between them. The CDR3 contains 14 residues. Germline V gives CDR1 DFQATT, CDR2 SNEGSKA (reference sequence).

The chain has TRBV20-1 and TRBJ2-7; TRBD2 is a possible D gene (5 bases). V lost 6 bases and J 0 bases, leaving 18 bases between the germline ends. There are 15 residues in the CDR3. Germline lookup yields CDR1 DFQATT and CDR2 SNEGSKA (reference sequence). CDR3 DNA sequence: TGCAGTGCGACCGTAGGCGGGCTAAGCTCCTACGAGCAGTACTTC. Residues: CSATVGGLSSYEQYF.

This clonotype occurred many times. The chain carries TRBV6-2 or TRBV6-3 and TRBJ2-1; 8 positions match TRBD1. Germline CDR1 reads MNHEY; CDR2 reads SVGEGT. The CDR3 loop spans 14 amino acids. The junction had 8 bases not matched to a gene; V was cut back by 7 bases and J by 6 bases. In nucleotides, the CDR3 is TGTGCCAGCATACCGCAGGGGGCTGTCAATGAGCAGTTCTTC. Its translation is CASIPQGAVNEQFF.

This clonotype has ten or more counts. The chain is built from TRBV3-1 and TRBJ1-2; D is uncertain. CDR1 is LGHDT and CDR2 is YNNKEL in the germline V gene (reference sequence). Trimming pared 1 base from V and 7 bases from J, leaving 10 bases between. The CDR3 is made up of 13 amino acids. Written as DNA, the CDR3 is TGTGCCAGCAGCCAAGTAGTCAAGCGTGGCTACACCTTC. This encodes CASSQVVKRGYTF.

In its sample, this clonotype was seen a few times. J is TRBJ2-7 and V is TRBV5-1; 8 bases map to TRBD2. The V and J ends lost 1 base and 6 bases, in that order; junction bases with no gene match: 6. Germline lookup yields CDR1 SGHRS and CDR2 YFSETQ. The CDR3 length is 14 residues. The CDR3 DNA is TGCGCCAGCAGCTTGTCGGGAGGGCCCGGCGAGCAGTACTTC. It encodes CASSLSGGPGEQYF.

This clonotype was observed many times. The CDR3 nucleotides are TGTGCCAGCAGTACCCGGACGGCCGTGGATAATTCACCCCTCCACTTT. Protein sequence: CASSTRTAVDNSPLHF. The chain combines TRBV2 with TRBJ1-6; D unclear. V was shortened by 5 bases and J by 5 bases, with 16 bases between the two germline ends. This CDR3 is 16 amino acids long. In germline, CDR1 is SNHLY, CDR2 FYNNEI.

The chain is built from TRBV20-1 and TRBJ2-3; 7 nucleotides agree with TRBD1. Germline V gene lookup returns CDR1 DFQATT and CDR2 SNEGSKA (reference sequence). After removal of 4 bases from V and 1 base from J, the junction contained 8 bases not matched to a gene. The CDR3 runs to 15 residues. This chain's CDR3 is CSATTGDWGTDTQYF. In DNA form, the CDR3 reads TGCAGTGCTACTACAGGGGATTGGGGCACAGATACGCAGTATTTT.

The CDR3 DNA sequence: TGTGCCAGCAGCCAACACCGTACCCAGGGGGCTAGCAATCAGCCCCAGCATTTT. Translated, it gives CASSQHRTQGASNQPQHF. The chain joins TRBV6-2 or TRBV6-3 to TRBJ1-5; 8 bases fit TRBD1. CDR1 and CDR2 from the germline V gene are MNHEY and SVGEGT. V lost 6 bases, J lost 0 bases, and 13 bases stayed unmatched. The CDR3 totals 18 residues.

This rearrangement joins TRBV20-1 to TRBJ2-1; maybe TRBD1 (5 bases). The V end was cut by 3 bases, the J end by 8 bases, with 17 bases between. The CDR3 extends over 14 amino acids. The germline CDR1 and CDR2 sequences are DFQATT and SNEGSKA (reference sequence). This CDR3 reads CSASGHHRMDEQFF. The CDR3 nucleotides are TGCAGTGCTAGCGGACACCACCGAATGGATGAGCAGTTCTTC.

The rearrangement links TRBV12-3 or TRBV12-4 to TRBJ2-3; TRBD1 matches at 9 bases. This CDR3 region has 16 residues. V shed 5 bases and J 6 bases; nucleotides not matched to a gene: 12. The CDR3 DNA reads TGTGCCAGCAGTCCTCACAGGGGGCTGAGGGTTGATACGCAGTATTTT. This gives the protein CASSPHRGLRVDTQYF.

This clonotype has at least ten counts. The V gene is TRBV7-2, the J gene TRBJ2-7; possible D gene TRBD2, 6 bases. Germline V gene lookup returns CDR1 SGHTA and CDR2 FQGNSA. The CDR3 loop spans 15 amino acids. Deletions cut 5 bases from V and 3 bases from J, with 17 bases between. The CDR3 DNA follows: TGTGCCAGCAGCCTTACTCCGGGACTGGGCTACGAGCAGTACTTC. It translates to CASSLTPGLGYEQYF.

A remark on this clonotype: A read error may produce the germline difference seen at one junction end. The chain recombines TRBV6-5 with TRBJ2-7; D is perhaps TRBD1 (6 bases). This CDR3 region has 15 residues. Germline values: CDR1 MNHEY, CDR2 SVGAGI. The CDR3 region is CASSYSAGAGYEHYF. The DNA of the CDR3 is TGTGCCAGCAGTTACTCAGCAGGGGCCGGCTACGAGCACTACTTC.

This clonotype showed up many times. V and J are TRBV28 and TRBJ2-3, with 11 bases fitting TRBD1. The CDR3 sequence is 15 residues long. J was trimmed by 1 base and V by 3 bases; bases with no gene match: 0. Germline V gene sequence: CDR1 MDHEN, CDR2 SYDVKM. Written as DNA, the CDR3 is TGTGCCAGCAGTTTGGACAGGGGGCGCACAGATACGCAGTATTTT. Its protein product is CASSLDRGRTDTQYF.

This clonotype was counted many times. The chain is built from TRBV12-3 or TRBV12-4 and TRBJ1-5; D uncertain. V lost 5 bases to trimming and J lost 0 bases, with 8 bases between them. The CDR3 is 14 residues long. DNA of the CDR3: TGTGCCAGCAGTCCTCGATTTAGCAATCAGCCCCAGCATTTT. Translation gives CASSPRFSNQPQHF.

In its sample, this clonotype was seen many times. This rearrangement joins TRBV12-3 or TRBV12-4 to TRBJ2-7; no reliable D call. The CDR3 contains 12 residues. Trimming removed 6 bases from V and 5 bases from J, with 11 bases in between. The CDR3 DNA reads as TGTGCCAGCAGCTATCTGAATGACGAGCAGTACTTC. It is translated as CASSYLNDEQYF.

This clonotype was detected only a few times. The chain employs TRBV11-2 and TRBJ2-4; TRBD2 matches at 14 bases. V gave up 4 bases and J gave up 0 bases; unmatched junction bases: 8. The CDR3 is 19 amino acids. CDR1 and CDR2 (germline): SGHAT, FQNNGV. CDR3: CASSSDGLAGGLAKNIQYF. The CDR3 DNA sequence: TGTGCCAGCAGCTCGGACGGACTAGCGGGGGGCTTAGCCAAAAACATTCAGTACTTC.

This clonotype has at least ten counts. The rearrangement joins TRBV7-9 to TRBJ2-1; D remains ambiguous. The CDR3 totals 16 residues. Trimming took off 7 bases at V and 7 bases at J, with 23 bases between the two ends. Germline V gene data show CDR1 as SEHNR and CDR2 as FQNEAQ (reference sequence). CDR3 region: CASIPRRWVGLNEQFF. In nucleotides, the CDR3 is TGTGCCAGCATTCCCCGACGATGGGTCGGGCTTAATGAGCAGTTCTTC.

This clonotype has a count of ten or more. This chain connects TRBV29-1 to TRBJ2-1; TRBD1 aligns across 7 bases. The CDR3 is 13 residues long. The V segment lost 3 bases and the J segment 2 bases; nucleotides outside the gene matches: 1. Germline CDR1 and CDR2: SQVTM and ANQGSEA. The CDR3 sequence is CSVEGQTYNEQFF. The DNA for the CDR3 is TGCAGCGTTGAGGGACAGACCTACAATGAGCAGTTCTTC.

This clonotype came up many times. At one end the junction does not follow the germline gene, possibly because of a read error. This rearrangement joins TRBV12-3 or TRBV12-4 to TRBJ2-5, with 10 bases that match TRBD2. This CDR3 is 14 amino acids long. The DNA of the CDR3 is TGTGCCAGCAGTGTAGCGGGGGGAGGAGAGACCCAGTACTTC. Protein product: CASSVAGGGETQYF.